This T cell receptor beta chain comes out of a study of cytotoxic CD8 clonotypes in ibrutinib-treated CLL. Study-wide findings and caveats: Public clonotypes were uncommon and contracted or stayed stable on treatment.

Libraries were prepared by immunoSEQ multiplex PCR; TCRdb keeps only in-frame clonotypes and omits some of them. The sample yields 90,000 to 95,000 clones, roughly three quarters seen once. Of note for this clone: Its antigen remains unidentified.

V lost 4 bases, J lost 4 bases, and 12 bases lay in between. The CDR3 runs to 13 residues. The germline V gene has CDR1 SGDLS and CDR2 YYNGEE. The chain carries TRBV9 and TRBJ2-7, with D perhaps matching TRBD1 or TRBD2 (5 bases each). This receptor was identified in a human donor with chronic lymphocytic leukemia. The sequencing here drew on PBMCs, taken after 24 months of ibrutinib treatment. CDR3 nucleotides: TGTGCCAGCAGCAACCGGGACGGTTACGAGCAGTACTTC. Translated: CASSNRDGYEQYF.